The TCR beta chain under discussion was sequenced for a study of cytomegalovirus exposure and HLA in healthy donors. Study-level background: Prior work identified under 130 million unique TCR beta sequences in some 180 million T cells.

Vbeta (60) and Jbeta (13) primers were used in the PCR. This table comes from immunoSEQ multiplex PCR, and its TCRdb copy is limited to in-frame clones, with some not included. This sample has under 95,000 clones; approximately 71% occur once, and the top ten carry around 2%. The CDR3 has 16 residues. The J segment lost 2 bases and the V segment lost 4 bases, leaving 10 bases of the junction unmatched. In germline, CDR1 is SGHRS, CDR2 YFSETQ. The V and J genes are TRBV5-1 and TRBJ2-3; 7 bases map to TRBD2. Sequenced sample: PBMCs. This receptor was obtained from a man between 40 and 49 years old in good health and CMV-seronegative. The CDR3 protein is CASSPSTSLPTDTQYF. CDR3 nucleotides: TGCGCCAGCAGCCCTTCGACTAGCTTGCCCACAGATACGCAGTATTTT.